Only a few counts were recorded for the clone carrying this T cell receptor beta chain. Its antigen remains unidentified. This entry comes from a study of a mutant IDH1 vaccine in newly diagnosed glioma. Profiling relied on immunoSEQ multiplex PCR, and the TCRdb table lists in-frame clones only, not all of them. Among around 31,000 clones listed, 50% to 60% were seen once. Time point reported: week 5, during vaccination. Vaccinated patients received 300 ug of mutant IDH1 20-mer peptide per dose, with topical imiquimod. Germline loops: CDR1 MNHEY, CDR2 SVGAGI. With 7 bases removed from V and 4 bases from J, the gap between germline ends came to 8 bases. This CDR3 is 12 amino acids long. Study-level findings and limits: Pseudoprogression seemed unlinked to shifts in top peripheral T cell clonotypes.

The sequenced sample was PBMCs, obtained from a glioma patient whose treatment included an IDH1 peptide vaccine. The receptor was isolated from a woman between 18 and 29 years old with glioma. The rearrangement joins TRBV6-5 to TRBJ1-3; no clear D gene. As DNA, the CDR3 is TGTGCCAGCACTCTACCCGGAAACACCATATATTTT. This codes for CASTLPGNTIYF.